This T cell receptor beta chain was recovered during a study of shared clonotypes between healthy human individuals. Naive CD4+ cells were CD45RA-selected; the remaining cells were memory. Germline values: CDR1 SNHLY, CDR2 FYNNEI. V lost 6 bases to trimming and J lost 3 bases; unmatched junction nucleotides: 1. The CDR3 runs 13 residues. Concerning this clone itself: The antigen is undetermined.

Study-level findings and limits: Sharing across four donors was seen in 4.5% to 5.5% of naive CD4 clonotypes. Only blood samples were collected, and tissue repertoires likely differ.

Produced via immunoSEQ multiplex PCR; TCRdb's table is partial and in-frame only. The sample comprises 780,000 or so clones, approximately 77% of which are singletons, and less than 2% rests with the top ten. Sequencing was carried out using memory CD4+ T cells sorted from blood. Subset of the sample: CD45RA-negative fraction. This receptor was obtained from a woman in her 30s in good health. The V and J genes are TRBV2 and TRBJ2-7; 11 bases map to TRBD2. The CDR3 reads CASRLAGVYEQYF. The CDR3 region has the DNA TGTGCCAGCAGACTAGCGGGAGTCTACGAGCAGTACTTC. Full variable domain (outside the CDR3, taken from reference TRBV2 and TRBJ2-7): EPEVTQTPSHQVTQMGQEVILRCVPISNHLYFYWYRQILGQKVEFLVSFYNNEISEKSEIFDDQFSVERPDGSNFTLKIRSTKLEDSAMYFCASRLAGVYEQYFGPGTRLTVT.